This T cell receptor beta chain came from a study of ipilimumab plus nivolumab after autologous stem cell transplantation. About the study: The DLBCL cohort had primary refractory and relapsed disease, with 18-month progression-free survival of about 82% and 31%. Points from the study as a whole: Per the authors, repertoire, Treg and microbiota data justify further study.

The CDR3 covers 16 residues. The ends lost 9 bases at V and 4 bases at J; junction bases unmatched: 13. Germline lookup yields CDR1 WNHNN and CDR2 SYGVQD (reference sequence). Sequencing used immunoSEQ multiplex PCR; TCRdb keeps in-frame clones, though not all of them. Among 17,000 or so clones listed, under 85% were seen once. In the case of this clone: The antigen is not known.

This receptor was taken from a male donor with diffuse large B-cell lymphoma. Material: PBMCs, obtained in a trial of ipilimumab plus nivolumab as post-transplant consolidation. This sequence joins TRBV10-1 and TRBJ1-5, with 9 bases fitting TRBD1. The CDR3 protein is CASFRDRVIENQPQHF. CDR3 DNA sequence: TGCGCCAGTTTCCGGGACAGGGTGATTGAGAATCAGCCCCAGCATTTT.